This record covers a single T cell receptor beta chain. Trimming took off 4 bases at V and 6 bases at J, with 21 bases between the two ends. Looked up from germline, CDR1 is KGHDR and CDR2 is SFDVKD. This CDR3 spans 17 amino acids. Exposed enrollees encountered a COVID-19 case at some point within 2 weeks before study entry. These data originate in a study of blood T cell repertoires in COVID-19. Study-wide context: Specimens from acute and convalescent COVID-19 originated in the United States, Italy and Spain. PBMCs, B-cell-depleted T cells, or T cells provided the cDNA or gDNA that made up the material.

Original processing methods: Nucleated cell counts were estimated from reference gene primer amplification. Clones were sequenced by immunoSEQ multiplex PCR, and TCRdb holds only the in-frame ones, with some missing. For V, J and clone size, that table is used; D and trimming come from the DNA. The sample carries over 130,000 clones, under 90% recorded once. The TCR was taken from a woman aged 18-35 years who had been exposed to COVID-19. The sample comprised PBMCs or T cells enriched from blood (not recorded which). This chain links TRBV24-1 with TRBJ2-1, with a possible D match to TRBD2 (5 bases). CDR3 nucleotide sequence: TGTGCCACCAGTGACCCCAAGGGTAGCGTTCGTCGCAATGAGCAGTTCTTC. It encodes CATSDPKGSVRRNEQFF.